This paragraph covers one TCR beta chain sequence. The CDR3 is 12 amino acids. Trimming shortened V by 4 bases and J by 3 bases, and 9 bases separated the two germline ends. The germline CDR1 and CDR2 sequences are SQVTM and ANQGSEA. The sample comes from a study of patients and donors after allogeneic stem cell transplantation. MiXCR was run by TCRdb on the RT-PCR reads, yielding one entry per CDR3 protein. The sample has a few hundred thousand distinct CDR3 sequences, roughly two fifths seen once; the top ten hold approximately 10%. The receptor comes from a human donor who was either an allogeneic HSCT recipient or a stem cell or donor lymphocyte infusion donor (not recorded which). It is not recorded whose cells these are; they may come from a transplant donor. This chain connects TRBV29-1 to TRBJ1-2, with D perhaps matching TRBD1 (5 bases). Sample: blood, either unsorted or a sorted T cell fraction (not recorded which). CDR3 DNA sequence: TGCAGCGTTGTAGGAGGGGACTATGGCTACACCTTC. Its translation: CSVVGGDYGYTF.